This T cell receptor beta chain is from a study of blood T cell repertoires in COVID-19. The overall study: Some COVID-19 samples were acute and others convalescent; all came from the United States, Italy and Spain. Sources were T cells, B-cell-depleted T cells, or PBMCs; the material itself was cDNA or gDNA.

J lost 11 bases, V lost 6 bases, and 10 bases had no gene match. CDR1 MNHEY and CDR2 SMNVEV come from the germline V gene (reference sequence). This CDR3 comprises 13 residues. Per the authors' pipeline: Reference gene primers were amplified, and this amplification served to estimate nucleated cell counts. The method was immunoSEQ multiplex PCR; TCRdb's version includes in-frame clones alone and lacks a portion of them. V and J calls plus clone size are reproduced from that table; the DNA served to infer D and trimming. The profile shows about 210,000 clones, 70% to 90% of them singletons. Input material: peripheral blood. The source of this sequence is a middle-aged woman with acute or convalescent COVID-19. The chain has TRBV27 and TRBJ1-5; 7 bases are a match to TRBD1. The CDR3 sequence: CASRGTEFSAQHF. CDR3 sequence (DNA): TGTGCCAGCAGAGGGACAGAGTTCTCGGCCCAGCATTTT.